This TCR beta chain was found in a study of CD8 T cells in Susac syndrome. V was pared by 3 bases and J by 2 bases, with 17 bases of the junction left unmatched. This CDR3 has 21 residues. Germline V gene lookup returns CDR1 LGHDT and CDR2 YNNKEL (reference sequence). Random hexamers were used to reverse transcribe an amount of about 0.45 to 1 ug RNA. TCRdb reprocessed the immunoSEQ multiplex PCR reads with MiXCR, giving one entry per CDR3 protein. The sample records approximately 260,000 distinct CDR3 sequences, 90% to 96% being singletons. This chain connects TRBV3-1 to TRBJ2-1; 12 nucleotides align to TRBD2. The receptor was derived from a human donor with Susac syndrome. Sample: CD4+ T cells from PBMCs. CDR3 amino acids: CASSHYMGRLAGVQAYNEQFF. DNA of the CDR3: TGTGCCAGCAGCCACTATATGGGGAGACTAGCGGGAGTCCAAGCCTACAATGAGCAGTTCTTC.